These 24 T cell receptor beta chains were all obtained from the same sample, sequenced in a study of blood T cell repertoires in COVID-19. Method: immunoSEQ multiplex PCR; TCRdb's copy keeps in-frame clones and lacks some. The sample shows approximately 240,000 clones, approximately 81% of them seen only once. Input material: peripheral blood. The receptors shown here come from a woman aged 55-69 years who had recovered from COVID-19.

This chain uses TRBV3-1 (or the pseudogene TRBV3-2) with TRBJ2-5; no reliable D call. V dropped 0 bases and J dropped 5 bases, with 10 bases sitting between them. This CDR3 comprises 14 residues. Germline assignment: CDR1 LGHDT and CDR2 YNNKEL (reference sequence). The CDR3 bases are TGTGCCAGCAGCCAAGAGGCGCGGCCTGAGACCCAGTACTTC. Translating gives CASSQEARPETQYF.

V gene TRBV7-2 combines with J gene TRBJ2-1; D perhaps matches TRBD1 (5 bases). Trimming removed 3 bases from V and 7 bases from J, with 19 bases in between. The CDR3 spans 16 residues. Germline assignment: CDR1 SGHTA and CDR2 FQGNSA. CDR3 sequence: CASSFVLGRIRNEQFF. The CDR3 DNA reads as TGTGCCAGCAGCTTCGTGTTGGGGCGAATTAGGAATGAGCAGTTCTTC.

This sequence joins TRBV6-5 and TRBJ1-4; 10 nucleotides line up with TRBD1. V was clipped by 7 bases and J by 0 bases; unmatched bases: 2. The CDR3 loop spans 15 amino acids. The germline gives CDR1 MNHEY, CDR2 SVGAGI. CDR3 nucleotides: TGTGCCAGCATCGACAGGGGGCCAACTAATGAAAAACTGTTTTTT. Its translation: CASIDRGPTNEKLFF.

The CDR3 loop reads CASRSGKTQYF. CDR3 sequence (DNA): TGTGCCAGCAGATCGGGAAAGACCCAGTACTTC. The rearrangement uses TRBV28 and TRBJ2-5, with D perhaps TRBD2 (5 bases). Trimming pared 6 bases from V and 6 bases from J, leaving 8 bases between. Germline CDR1 MDHEN, CDR2 SYDVKM. The CDR3 contains 11 residues.

The V gene is TRBV7-8, the J gene TRBJ1-2, with a tentative D call TRBD1 (6 bases). This CDR3 is built from 14 residues. The germline V gene has CDR1 SGHVS and CDR2 FQNEAQ. Trimming pared 0 bases from V and 8 bases from J, leaving 13 bases between. The CDR3 loop is CASSLADRTQGYTF. In DNA form, the CDR3 reads TGTGCCAGCAGCTTAGCCGACAGGACCCAAGGCTACACCTTC.

The rearrangement uses TRBV16 and TRBJ1-5, with 7 bases matching TRBD1. J lost 4 bases, V lost 4 bases, and 7 bases had no gene match. The CDR3 covers 15 residues. CDR1 is KGHSY, CDR2 FQNENV, per germline. In DNA form, the CDR3 reads TGTGCCAGCAGCCCTCTCGCAGGGGGTAATCAGCCCCAGCATTTT. Protein product: CASSPLAGGNQPQHF.

The V and J genes are TRBV7-9 and TRBJ1-1; 8 positions agree with TRBD1. Germline loops: CDR1 SEHNR, CDR2 FQNEAQ (reference sequence). Losses at the gene ends were 3 bases for V and 5 bases for J; bases not matched to a gene: 11. The CDR3 covers 16 residues. The CDR3 here is CASSLPRDRKGTEAFF. The CDR3 DNA sequence: TGTGCCAGCAGCTTGCCCAGGGACAGGAAGGGTACTGAAGCTTTCTTT.

This sequence joins TRBV18 and TRBJ1-1; tentative D call: TRBD1 (5 bases). This CDR3 comprises 15 residues. The germline V gene has CDR1 KGHSH and CDR2 LQKENI. Trimming removed 2 bases from V and 3 bases from J, with 13 bases in between. CDR3 residues: CASSPGSGVDTEAFF. The DNA of the CDR3 is TGTGCCAGCTCACCAGGTTCGGGGGTCGACACTGAAGCTTTCTTT.

V and J are TRBV19 and TRBJ2-4; D may be TRBD2 (7 bases). The CDR3 sequence is 16 residues long. V was cut by 5 bases and J by 6 bases, with 20 bases left in between. Germline V CDR1 and CDR2: LNHDA, SQIVND (reference sequence). The CDR3 spells CASSPRAGAGGNIQYF. The CDR3 region has the DNA TGTGCCAGTAGTCCCCGGGCGGGGGCAGGTGGAAACATTCAGTACTTC.

The rearrangement joins TRBV6-2 or TRBV6-3 to TRBJ1-3; 7 bases are a match to TRBD1. The CDR3 runs 19 residues. The germline CDR1 and CDR2 sequences are MNHEY and SVGEGT. V trimming: 2 bases; J trimming: 0 bases; junction bases outside the gene matches: 13. DNA for the CDR3: TGTGCCAGCAGTTACCCAGCCAACCGGGACAGCCCCTCTGGAAACACCATATATTTT. This translates into CASSYPANRDSPSGNTIYF.

The CDR3 nucleotides read TGCGCCAGCAGCCCCCATCCGTCTAAGCCTTTTACGCAGTATTTT. This gives the protein CASSPHPSKPFTQYF. This sequence joins TRBV5-1 and TRBJ2-3; D is unresolved. The germline V gene encodes CDR1 SGHRS and CDR2 YFSETQ. V was pared by 4 bases and J by 8 bases, with 20 bases between. CDR3 size: 15 residues.

CDR3 DNA: TGTGCCAGCTCCCCTAGCGGAGGGGGGAATTACGAGCAGTACTTC. Encoded protein: CASSPSGGGNYEQYF. The chain employs TRBV18 and TRBJ2-7, with a possible D match to TRBD2 (7 bases). The germline V gene encodes CDR1 KGHSH and CDR2 LQKENI. V was cut by 6 bases and J by 4 bases, with 19 bases left in between. This CDR3 comprises 15 residues. Complete variable domain (other parts from reference TRBV18 and TRBJ2-7): NAGVMQNPRHLVRRRGQEARLRCSPMKGHSHVYWYRQLPEEGLKFMVYLQKENIIDESGMPKERFSAEFPKEGPSILRIQQVVRGDSAAYFCASSPSGGGNYEQYFGPGTRLTVT.

The chain uses TRBV2 and TRBJ2-5; 8 nucleotides line up with TRBD1. The CDR3 sequence is 12 residues long. CDR1 SNHLY and CDR2 FYNNEI come from the germline V gene. V was clipped by 8 bases and J by 7 bases; unmatched bases: 6. The CDR3 protein is CASLDRAGTQYF. As DNA, the CDR3 is TGTGCCAGCCTGGACAGGGCCGGGACCCAGTACTTC.

The chain joins TRBV2 to TRBJ2-1; 10 bases map to TRBD2. V lost 7 bases to trimming and J lost 4 bases; unmatched junction nucleotides: 4. The CDR3 runs to 14 residues. Germline CDR1 is SNHLY and CDR2 is FYNNEI. The CDR3 is CASTLLAGYNEQFF. CDR3 DNA sequence: TGTGCCAGCACCTTACTAGCGGGGTACAATGAGCAGTTCTTC.

The chain links TRBV7-3 to TRBJ1-3; D remains unclear. The V end lost 1 base, the J end lost 9 bases, and 13 bases lay between the germline ends. The CDR3 has 14 residues. Germline CDR1 SGHTA, CDR2 FQGTGA. CDR3 protein: CASSLRPGGSTIYF. DNA of the CDR3: TGTGCCAGCAGCTTAAGGCCTGGTGGGAGCACCATATATTTT.

This clone appeared a single time. This chain links TRBV6-6 with TRBJ1-5; unclear D gene. The V end lost 11 bases, the J end lost 0 bases, and 11 bases lay between the germline ends. Germline V gives CDR1 MNHNY, CDR2 SVGAGI (reference sequence). This CDR3 spans 13 amino acids. For the CDR3, the DNA is TGTGCCCCAGCGTTACATAGCAATCAGCCCCAGCATTTT. The encoded protein is CAPALHSNQPQHF.

This rearrangement joins TRBV4-1 to TRBJ1-4, with 9 bases that match TRBD1. CDR1 is MGHRA and CDR2 is YSYEKL in the germline V gene. The CDR3 has 14 amino acids. Losses at the gene ends were 4 bases for V and 7 bases for J; bases not matched to a gene: 4. The chain's CDR3 is CASSLRQGGEKLFF. The DNA for the CDR3 is TGCGCCAGCAGCCTACGACAGGGGGGTGAAAAACTGTTTTTT.

This chain links TRBV5-1 with TRBJ2-1, with D perhaps TRBD1 (6 bases). V was trimmed by 4 bases and J by 7 bases, leaving 12 bases between them. The CDR3 has 13 residues. Germline V gives CDR1 SGHRS, CDR2 YFSETQ. The CDR3 is CASSGYRVNEQFF. In nucleotides, the CDR3 is TGCGCCAGCAGCGGATACAGGGTGAATGAGCAGTTCTTC.

The chain is built from TRBV10-1 and TRBJ2-7; 8 bases are a match to TRBD2. Germline V lookup: CDR1 WNHNN, CDR2 SYGVQD (reference sequence). V was pared by 9 bases and J by 4 bases, with 11 bases of the junction left unmatched. The CDR3 has 14 residues. The CDR3 loop reads CARPSGGPGYEQYF. The CDR3 coding sequence is TGCGCCAGACCAAGCGGGGGCCCTGGGTACGAGCAGTACTTC.

The J gene is TRBJ2-7, the V gene TRBV27; 9 nucleotides match TRBD2. With 2 bases clipped from V and 2 bases from J, the junction kept 4 bases outside the gene matches. CDR1 is MNHEY, CDR2 SMNVEV, per germline (reference sequence). The CDR3 runs 15 residues. The chain's CDR3 is CASSLSGGTTYEQYF. The CDR3 DNA reads as TGTGCCAGCAGTTTAAGCGGGGGGACTACCTACGAGCAGTACTTC.

CDR3 nucleotides: TGCGCCAGCAGTTCCGAGCCGGGACAGTCGGCTTTCTTT. As protein: CASSSEPGQSAFF. The chain has TRBV5-1 and TRBJ1-1; TRBD1 agrees at 7 bases. The V and J ends lost 5 bases and 11 bases, in that order; junction bases with no gene match: 12. This CDR3 is built from 13 residues. From germline, CDR1 is SGHRS and CDR2 YFSETQ.

The V and J genes are TRBV14 and TRBJ1-6; 7 bases agree with TRBD1. The junction had 12 bases not matched to a gene; V was cut back by 3 bases and J by 10 bases. Germline V CDR1 and CDR2: SGHDN, FVKESK. The CDR3 extends over 16 amino acids. The CDR3 region is CASSHTGTVPGSPLHF. In DNA form, the CDR3 reads TGTGCCAGCAGCCACACCGGGACAGTTCCAGGGTCACCCCTCCACTTT.

The chain couples TRBV6-5 to TRBJ1-4, with D perhaps TRBD1 (6 bases). V lost 5 bases and J lost 7, with 14 bases in between. The V gene's germline CDR1 is MNHEY and CDR2 SVGAGI. The CDR3 length is 14 residues. The DNA of the CDR3 is TGTGCCAGCAGTAGAGACAGGACCCTTGAAAAACTGTTTTTT. Translated: CASSRDRTLEKLFF.

The chain employs TRBV5-6 and TRBJ2-1; 10 nucleotides agree with TRBD2. This CDR3 has 16 amino acids. Trimming removed 3 bases from V and 3 bases from J; junction bases left unmatched: 6. The germline V gene has CDR1 SGHDT and CDR2 YYEEEE. CDR3 protein: CASSSGLAVNYNEQFF. The CDR3 DNA sequence: TGTGCCAGCAGCTCCGGACTAGCGGTGAACTACAATGAGCAGTTCTTC.